The source of this T cell receptor beta chain is a study of shared clonotypes between healthy human individuals. Findings and caveats of the study: A generally larger estimated richness was seen in naive subsets than in memory subsets. Among donors, sharing of clonotypes was expected to be affected by sequencing depth.

Generated by immunoSEQ multiplex PCR, the TCRdb table keeps only in-frame clones and is missing some. The sample lists some 2.1 million clones; around 93% were seen once. Regarding this clone: What it binds is not known.

Terminally differentiated effector memory CD45RA+ cells were excluded by CCR7 positive selection of CD45RO-negative cells. Losses at the gene ends were 4 bases for V and 7 bases for J; bases not matched to a gene: 9. Per germline, CDR1 SGDLS and CDR2 YYNGEE. The CDR3 covers 17 residues. The J gene is TRBJ2-1, the V gene TRBV9; TRBD2 matches at 15 bases. The receptor's source is a man younger than 30 in good health. Some clones in this sample may be carry-over from other donors' samples. The sequenced sample consisted of naive CD8+ T cells from PBMCs. The CDR3 is CASSTPPGTSGRNEQFF. The CDR3 region has the DNA TGTGCCAGCAGCACTCCTCCCGGGACTAGCGGGAGGAATGAGCAGTTCTTC.